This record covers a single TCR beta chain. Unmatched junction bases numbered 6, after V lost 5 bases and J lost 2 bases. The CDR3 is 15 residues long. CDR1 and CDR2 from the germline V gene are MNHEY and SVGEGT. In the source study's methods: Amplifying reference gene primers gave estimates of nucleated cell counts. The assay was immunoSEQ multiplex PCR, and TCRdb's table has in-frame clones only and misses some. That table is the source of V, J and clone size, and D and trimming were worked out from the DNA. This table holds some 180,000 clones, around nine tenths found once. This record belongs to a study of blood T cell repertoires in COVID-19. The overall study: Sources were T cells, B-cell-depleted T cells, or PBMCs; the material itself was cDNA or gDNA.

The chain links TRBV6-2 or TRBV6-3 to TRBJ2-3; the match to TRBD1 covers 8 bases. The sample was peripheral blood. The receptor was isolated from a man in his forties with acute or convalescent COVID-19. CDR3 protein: CASSQHRGNTDTQYF. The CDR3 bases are TGTGCCAGCAGTCAGCACAGGGGGAACACAGATACGCAGTATTTT.